This T cell receptor (beta chain) comes out of a study of cytomegalovirus exposure and HLA in healthy donors. Regarding this clone: Its target is unknown.

All the people who gave samples were healthy bone marrow donors. Study-level findings and limits: In a later analysis, TCR beta V- and J-gene trimming was associated with a missense DCLRE1C variant. Later on, an analysis tied 18,000 or so TCR beta sequences to HLA alleles at 0.05 false discovery rate. CMV serostatus was the sole immune exposure information available.

The length of the CDR3 is 14 residues. Trimming took off 5 bases at V and 1 base at J, with 8 bases between the two ends. The germline V gene encodes CDR1 LNHDA and CDR2 SQIVND (reference sequence). The PCR had 60 Vbeta and 13 Jbeta primers. Repertoires were generated with immunoSEQ multiplex PCR, while TCRdb's copy carries only in-frame clones and drops some. The sample includes some 140,000 clones, around three quarters seen only once; the top ten take over 2.5%. The V and J genes are TRBV19 and TRBJ2-2; D is perhaps TRBD1 (6 bases). This sequence was found in a man aged 40-50 years in good health and CMV-seronegative. The sample comprised PBMCs. CDR3 residues: CASSLGQNTGELFF. CDR3 DNA sequence: TGTGCCAGTAGTCTGGGACAGAACACCGGGGAGCTGTTTTTT.